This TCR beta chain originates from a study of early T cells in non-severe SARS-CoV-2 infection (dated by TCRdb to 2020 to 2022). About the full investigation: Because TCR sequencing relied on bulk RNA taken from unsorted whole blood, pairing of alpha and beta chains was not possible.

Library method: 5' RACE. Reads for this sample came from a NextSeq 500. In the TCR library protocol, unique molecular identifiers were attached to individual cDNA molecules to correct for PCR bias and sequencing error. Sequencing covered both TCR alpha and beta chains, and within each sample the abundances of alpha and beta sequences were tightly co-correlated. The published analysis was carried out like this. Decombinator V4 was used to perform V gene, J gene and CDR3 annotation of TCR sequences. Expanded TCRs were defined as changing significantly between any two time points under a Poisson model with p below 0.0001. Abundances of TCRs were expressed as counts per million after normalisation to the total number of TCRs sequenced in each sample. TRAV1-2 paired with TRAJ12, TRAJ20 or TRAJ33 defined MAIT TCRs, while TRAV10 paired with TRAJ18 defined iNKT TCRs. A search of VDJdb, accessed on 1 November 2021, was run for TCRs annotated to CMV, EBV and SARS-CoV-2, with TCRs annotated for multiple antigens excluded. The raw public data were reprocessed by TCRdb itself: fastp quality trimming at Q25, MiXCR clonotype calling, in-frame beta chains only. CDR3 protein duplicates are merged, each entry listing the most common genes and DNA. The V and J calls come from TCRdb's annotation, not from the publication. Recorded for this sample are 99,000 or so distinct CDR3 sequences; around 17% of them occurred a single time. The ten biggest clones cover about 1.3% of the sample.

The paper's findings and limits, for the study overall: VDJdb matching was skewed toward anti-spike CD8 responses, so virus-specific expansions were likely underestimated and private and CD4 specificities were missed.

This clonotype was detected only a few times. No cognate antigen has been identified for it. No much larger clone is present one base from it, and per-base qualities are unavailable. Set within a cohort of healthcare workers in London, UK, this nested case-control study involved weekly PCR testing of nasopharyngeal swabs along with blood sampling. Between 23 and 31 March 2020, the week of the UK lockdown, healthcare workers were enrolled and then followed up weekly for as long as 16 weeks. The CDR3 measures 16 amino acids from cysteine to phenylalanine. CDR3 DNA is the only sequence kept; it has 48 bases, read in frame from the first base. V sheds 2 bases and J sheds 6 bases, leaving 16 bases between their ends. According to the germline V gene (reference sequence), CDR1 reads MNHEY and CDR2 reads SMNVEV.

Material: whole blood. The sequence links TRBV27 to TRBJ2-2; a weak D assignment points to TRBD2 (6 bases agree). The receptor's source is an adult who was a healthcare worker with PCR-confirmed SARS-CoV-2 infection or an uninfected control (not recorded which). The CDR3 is CASSLTGGFAAGELFF. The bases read TGTGCCAGCAGTTTAACTGGGGGGTTTGCGGCCGGGGAGCTGTTTTTT.